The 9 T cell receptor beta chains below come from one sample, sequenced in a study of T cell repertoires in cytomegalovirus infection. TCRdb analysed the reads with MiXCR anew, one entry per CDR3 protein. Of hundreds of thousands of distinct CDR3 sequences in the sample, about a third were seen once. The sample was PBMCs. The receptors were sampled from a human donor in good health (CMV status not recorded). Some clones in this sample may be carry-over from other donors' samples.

This chain's CDR3 is CATSDLAGANTGELFF. Here the CDR3 DNA reads TGTGCCACCAGTGATCTAGCGGGAGCGAACACCGGGGAGCTGTTTTTT. This chain links TRBV24-1 with TRBJ2-2; 10 bases line up with TRBD2. This CDR3 region has 16 residues. CDR1 is KGHDR and CDR2 is SFDVKD in the germline V gene. V lost 3 bases, J lost 0 bases, and 0 bases stayed unmatched.

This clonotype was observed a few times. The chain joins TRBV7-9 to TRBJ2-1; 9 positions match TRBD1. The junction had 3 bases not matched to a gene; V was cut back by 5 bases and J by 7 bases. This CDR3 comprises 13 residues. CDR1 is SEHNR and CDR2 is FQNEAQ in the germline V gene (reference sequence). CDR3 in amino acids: CASSHRGLNEQFF. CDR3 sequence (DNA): TGTGCCAGCAGCCACAGGGGGCTGAATGAGCAGTTCTTC.

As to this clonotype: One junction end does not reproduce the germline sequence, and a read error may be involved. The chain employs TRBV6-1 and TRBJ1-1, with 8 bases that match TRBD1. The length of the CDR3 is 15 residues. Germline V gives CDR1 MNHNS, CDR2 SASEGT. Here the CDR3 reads CASSAQKQGDTDAFF. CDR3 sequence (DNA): TGTGCCAGCAGTGCTCAGAAACAGGGGGATACTGACGCTTTCTTT.

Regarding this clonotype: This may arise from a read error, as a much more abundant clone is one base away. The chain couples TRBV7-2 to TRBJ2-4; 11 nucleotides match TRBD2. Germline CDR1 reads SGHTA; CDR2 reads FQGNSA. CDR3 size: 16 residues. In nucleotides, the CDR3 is TGTGCCAGCAGCATCCCCGGGACTAGCGGCATAAACATTCCGTACTTC. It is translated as CASSIPGTSGINIPYF.

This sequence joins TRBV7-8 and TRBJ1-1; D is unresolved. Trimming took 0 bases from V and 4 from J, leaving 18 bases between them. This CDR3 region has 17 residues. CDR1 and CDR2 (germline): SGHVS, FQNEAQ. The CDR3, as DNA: TGTGCCAGCAGCTTAGCCGTGGCAGACCCCACGACCACTGAAGCTTTCTTT. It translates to CASSLAVADPTTTEAFF.

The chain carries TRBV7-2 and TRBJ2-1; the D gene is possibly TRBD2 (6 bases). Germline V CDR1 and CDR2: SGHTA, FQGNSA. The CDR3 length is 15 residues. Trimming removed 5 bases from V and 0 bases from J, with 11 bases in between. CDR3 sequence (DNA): TGTGCCAGCAGCAAGACTAGGAGCTCCTACAATGAGCAGTTCTTC. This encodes CASSKTRSSYNEQFF. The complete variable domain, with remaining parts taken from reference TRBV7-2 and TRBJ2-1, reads GAGVSQSPSNKVTEKGKDVELRCDPISGHTALYWYRQSLGQGLEFLIYFQGNSAPDKSGLPSDRFSAERTGGSVSTLTIQRTQQEDSAVYLCASSKTRSSYNEQFFGPGTRLTVL.

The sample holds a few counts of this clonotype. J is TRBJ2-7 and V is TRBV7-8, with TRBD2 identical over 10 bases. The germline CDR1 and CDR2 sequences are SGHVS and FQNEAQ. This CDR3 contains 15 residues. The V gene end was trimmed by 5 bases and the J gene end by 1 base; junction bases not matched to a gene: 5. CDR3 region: CASSALAGTSYEQYF. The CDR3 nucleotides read TGTGCCAGCAGCGCACTAGCGGGGACTTCCTACGAGCAGTACTTC.

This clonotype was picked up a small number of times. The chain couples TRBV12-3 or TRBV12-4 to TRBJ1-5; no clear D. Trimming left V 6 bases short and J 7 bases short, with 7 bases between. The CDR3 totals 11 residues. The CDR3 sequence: CASSRTQPQHF. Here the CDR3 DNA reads TGTGCCAGCAGCCGGACGCAGCCCCAGCATTTT.

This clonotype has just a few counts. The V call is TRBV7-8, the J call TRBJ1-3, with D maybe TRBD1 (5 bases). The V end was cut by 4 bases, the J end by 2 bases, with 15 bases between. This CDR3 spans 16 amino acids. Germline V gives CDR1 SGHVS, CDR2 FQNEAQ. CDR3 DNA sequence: TGTGCCAGCAGCTGGGGCCCGGAGAGTGCTGGAAACACCATATATTTT. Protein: CASSWGPESAGNTIYF.